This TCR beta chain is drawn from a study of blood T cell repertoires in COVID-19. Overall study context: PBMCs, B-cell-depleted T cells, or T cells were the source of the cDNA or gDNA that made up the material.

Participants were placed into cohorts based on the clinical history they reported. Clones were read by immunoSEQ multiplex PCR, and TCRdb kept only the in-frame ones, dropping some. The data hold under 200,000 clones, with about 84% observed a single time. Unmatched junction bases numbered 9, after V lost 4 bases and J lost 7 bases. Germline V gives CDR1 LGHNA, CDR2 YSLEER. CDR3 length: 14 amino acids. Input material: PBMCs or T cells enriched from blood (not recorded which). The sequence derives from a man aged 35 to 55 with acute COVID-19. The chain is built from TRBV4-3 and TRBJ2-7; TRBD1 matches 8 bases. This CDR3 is CASSPNQGAWEQYF. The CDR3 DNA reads TGCGCCAGCAGCCCCAATCAGGGGGCATGGGAGCAGTACTTC.